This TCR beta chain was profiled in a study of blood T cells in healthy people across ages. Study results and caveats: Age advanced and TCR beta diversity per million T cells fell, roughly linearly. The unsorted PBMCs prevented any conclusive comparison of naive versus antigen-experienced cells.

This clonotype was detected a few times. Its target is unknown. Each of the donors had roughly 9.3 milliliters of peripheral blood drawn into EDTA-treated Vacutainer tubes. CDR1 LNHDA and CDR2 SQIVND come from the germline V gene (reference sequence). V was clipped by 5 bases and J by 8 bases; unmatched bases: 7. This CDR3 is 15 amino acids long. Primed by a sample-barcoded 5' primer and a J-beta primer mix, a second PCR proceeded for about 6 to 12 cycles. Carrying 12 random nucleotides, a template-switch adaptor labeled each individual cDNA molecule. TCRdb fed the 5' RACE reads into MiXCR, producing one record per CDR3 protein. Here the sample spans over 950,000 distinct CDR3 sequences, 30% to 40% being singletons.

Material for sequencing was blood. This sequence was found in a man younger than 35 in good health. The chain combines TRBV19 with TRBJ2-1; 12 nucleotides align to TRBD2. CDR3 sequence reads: CASSRLTSGGYEQFF. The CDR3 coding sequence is TGTGCCAGTAGTCGCCTGACTAGCGGGGGCTATGAGCAGTTCTTC.